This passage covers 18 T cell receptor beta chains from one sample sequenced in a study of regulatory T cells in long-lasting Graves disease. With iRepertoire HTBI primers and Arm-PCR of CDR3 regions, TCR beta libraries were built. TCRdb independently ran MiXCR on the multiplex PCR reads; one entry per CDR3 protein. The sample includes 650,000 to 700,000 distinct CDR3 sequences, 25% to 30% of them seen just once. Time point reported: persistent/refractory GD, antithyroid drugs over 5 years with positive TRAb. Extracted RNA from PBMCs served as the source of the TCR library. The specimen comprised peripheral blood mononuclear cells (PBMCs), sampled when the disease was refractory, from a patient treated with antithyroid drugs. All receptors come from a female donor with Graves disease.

The DNA of the CDR3 is TGTGCCAGCAGCCAAGACTACAGGGGAAAACAAGAGACCCAGTACTTC. It translates to CASSQDYRGKQETQYF. The chain combines TRBV14 with TRBJ2-5; 7 nucleotides agree with TRBD1. Germline V gene data show CDR1 as SGHDN and CDR2 as FVKESK. The length of the CDR3 is 16 residues. V gave up 0 bases and J gave up 2 bases; unmatched junction bases: 6.

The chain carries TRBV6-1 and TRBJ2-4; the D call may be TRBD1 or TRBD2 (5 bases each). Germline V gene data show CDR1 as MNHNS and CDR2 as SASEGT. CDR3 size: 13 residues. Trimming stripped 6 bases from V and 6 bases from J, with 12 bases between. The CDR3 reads CASRGTYRNIQYF. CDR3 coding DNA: TGTGCCAGCAGAGGGACGTACCGAAACATTCAGTACTTC.

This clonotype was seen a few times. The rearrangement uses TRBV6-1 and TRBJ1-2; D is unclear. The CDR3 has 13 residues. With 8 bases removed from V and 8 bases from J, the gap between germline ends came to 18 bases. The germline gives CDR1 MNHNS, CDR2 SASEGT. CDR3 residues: CASSEPTSGGYTF. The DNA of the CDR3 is TGTGCCAGCTCCGAGCCCACCTCGGGAGGCTACACCTTC.

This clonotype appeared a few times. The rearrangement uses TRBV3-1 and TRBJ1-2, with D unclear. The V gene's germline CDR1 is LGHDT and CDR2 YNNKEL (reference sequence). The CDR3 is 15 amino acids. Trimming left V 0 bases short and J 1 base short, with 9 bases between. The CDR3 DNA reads TGTGCCAGCAGCCAAGAGGGAGGGAGTAACTATGGCTACACCTTC. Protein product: CASSQEGGSNYGYTF.

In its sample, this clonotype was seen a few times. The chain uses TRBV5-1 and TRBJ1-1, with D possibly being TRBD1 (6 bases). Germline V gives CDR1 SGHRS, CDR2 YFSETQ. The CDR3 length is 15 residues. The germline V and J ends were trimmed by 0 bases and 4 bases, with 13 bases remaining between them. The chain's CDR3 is CASSLEGGSSTEAFF. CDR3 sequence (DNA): TGCGCCAGCAGCTTGGAGGGGGGTTCGAGCACTGAAGCTTTCTTT.

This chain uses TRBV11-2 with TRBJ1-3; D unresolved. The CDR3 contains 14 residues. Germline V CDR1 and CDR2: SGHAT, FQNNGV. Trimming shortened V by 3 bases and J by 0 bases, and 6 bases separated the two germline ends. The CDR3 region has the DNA TGTGCCAGCAGCTTGGGCGTCTCTGGAAACACCATATATTTT. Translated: CASSLGVSGNTIYF.

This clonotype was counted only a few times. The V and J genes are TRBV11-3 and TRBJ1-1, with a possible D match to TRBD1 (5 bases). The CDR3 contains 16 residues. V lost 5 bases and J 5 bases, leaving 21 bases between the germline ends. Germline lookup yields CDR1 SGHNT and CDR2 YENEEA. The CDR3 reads CASSQSSGAEWTEAFF. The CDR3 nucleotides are TGTGCCAGCAGCCAATCCTCCGGGGCTGAGTGGACTGAAGCTTTCTTT.

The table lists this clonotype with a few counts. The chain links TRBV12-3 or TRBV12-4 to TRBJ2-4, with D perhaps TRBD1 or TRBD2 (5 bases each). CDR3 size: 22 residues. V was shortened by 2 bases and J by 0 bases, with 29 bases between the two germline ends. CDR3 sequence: CASSLSFGFLGRGVLAKNIQYF. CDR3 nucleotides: TGTGCCAGCAGTTTAAGTTTCGGTTTCTTAGGGAGAGGGGTTCTAGCCAAAAACATTCAGTACTTC.

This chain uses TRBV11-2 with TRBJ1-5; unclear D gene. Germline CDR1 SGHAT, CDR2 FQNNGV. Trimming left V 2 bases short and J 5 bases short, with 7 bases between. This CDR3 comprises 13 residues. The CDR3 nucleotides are TGTGCCAGCAGCTTATCCTTGGATCAGCCCCAGCATTTT. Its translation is CASSLSLDQPQHF.

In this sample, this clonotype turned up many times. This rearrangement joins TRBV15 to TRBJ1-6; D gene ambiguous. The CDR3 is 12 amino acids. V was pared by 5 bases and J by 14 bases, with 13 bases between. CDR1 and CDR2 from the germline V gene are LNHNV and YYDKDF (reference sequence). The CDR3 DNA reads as TGTGCCACCAGCCTCAATCTCGGGGCCCTCCACTTT. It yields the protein CATSLNLGALHF.

Here the CDR3 DNA reads TGCAGTGCTAGTGATCAGATGAGAAATGAAAAACTGTTTTTT. Amino acids: CSASDQMRNEKLFF. The rearrangement uses TRBV20-1 and TRBJ1-4; D not certain. Germline V gene data show CDR1 as DFQATT and CDR2 as SNEGSKA (reference sequence). This CDR3 contains 14 residues. With 3 bases removed from V and 5 bases from J, the gap between germline ends came to 13 bases.

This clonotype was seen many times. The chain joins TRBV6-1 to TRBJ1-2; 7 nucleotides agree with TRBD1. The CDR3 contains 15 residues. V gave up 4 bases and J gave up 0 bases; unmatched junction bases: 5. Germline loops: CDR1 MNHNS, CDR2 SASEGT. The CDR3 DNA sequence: TGTGCCAGCAGTGGAGGGACAGAGTCTAACTATGGCTACACCTTC. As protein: CASSGGTESNYGYTF.

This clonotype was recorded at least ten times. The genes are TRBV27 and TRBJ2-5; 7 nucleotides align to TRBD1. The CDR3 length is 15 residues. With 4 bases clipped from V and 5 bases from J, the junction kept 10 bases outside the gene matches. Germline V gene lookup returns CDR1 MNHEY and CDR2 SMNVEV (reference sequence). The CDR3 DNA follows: TGTGCCAGCAGTTCTGGACAGGCCCAGGAGGAGACCCAGTACTTC. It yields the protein CASSSGQAQEETQYF.

CDR3 in amino acids: CAWSTGSSYEQYF. The CDR3 nucleotides are TGTGCCTGGAGTACGGGGAGCTCCTACGAGCAGTACTTC. V is TRBV30 and J is TRBJ2-7; weak D call: TRBD2 (5 bases). Trimming took off 2 bases at V and 0 bases at J, with 8 bases between the two ends. The germline V gene has CDR1 GTSNPN and CDR2 SVGIG (reference sequence). This CDR3 is built from 13 residues.

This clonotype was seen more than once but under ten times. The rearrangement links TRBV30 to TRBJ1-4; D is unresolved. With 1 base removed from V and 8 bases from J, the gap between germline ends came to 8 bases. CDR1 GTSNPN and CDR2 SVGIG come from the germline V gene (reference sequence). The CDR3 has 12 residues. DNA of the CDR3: TGTGCCTGGAGTGCCCGCCCGGAAAAACTGTTTTTT. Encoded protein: CAWSARPEKLFF.

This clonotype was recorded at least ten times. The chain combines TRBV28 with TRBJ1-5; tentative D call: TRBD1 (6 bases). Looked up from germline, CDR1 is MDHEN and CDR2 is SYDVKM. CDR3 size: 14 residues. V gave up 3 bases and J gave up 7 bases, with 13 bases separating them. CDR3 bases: TGTGCCAGCAGTTTGGGCAGGGGAAGCCAGCCCCAGCATTTT. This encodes CASSLGRGSQPQHF. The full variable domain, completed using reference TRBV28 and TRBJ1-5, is DVKVTQSSRYLVKRTGEKVFLECVQDMDHENMFWYRQDPGLGLRLIYFSYDVKMKEKGDIPEGYSVSREKKERFSLILESASTNQTSMYLCASSLGRGSQPQHFGDGTRLSIL.

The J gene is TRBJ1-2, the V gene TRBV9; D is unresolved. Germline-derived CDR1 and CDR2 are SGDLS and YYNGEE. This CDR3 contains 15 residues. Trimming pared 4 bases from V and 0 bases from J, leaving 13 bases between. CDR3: CASSPSGFTNYGYTF. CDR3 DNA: TGTGCCAGCAGCCCTTCCGGATTTACTAACTATGGCTACACCTTC. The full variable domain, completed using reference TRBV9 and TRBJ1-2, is DSGVTQTPKHLITATGQRVTLRCSPRSGDLSVYWYQQSLDQGLQFLIQYYNGEERAKGNILERFSAQQFPDLHSELNLSSLELGDSALYFCASSPSGFTNYGYTFGSGTRLTVV.

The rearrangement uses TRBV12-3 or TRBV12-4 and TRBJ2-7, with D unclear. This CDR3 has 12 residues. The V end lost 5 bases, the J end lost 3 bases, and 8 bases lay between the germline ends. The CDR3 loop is CASSMGFYEQYF. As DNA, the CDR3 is TGTGCCAGCAGTATGGGATTCTACGAGCAGTACTTC.